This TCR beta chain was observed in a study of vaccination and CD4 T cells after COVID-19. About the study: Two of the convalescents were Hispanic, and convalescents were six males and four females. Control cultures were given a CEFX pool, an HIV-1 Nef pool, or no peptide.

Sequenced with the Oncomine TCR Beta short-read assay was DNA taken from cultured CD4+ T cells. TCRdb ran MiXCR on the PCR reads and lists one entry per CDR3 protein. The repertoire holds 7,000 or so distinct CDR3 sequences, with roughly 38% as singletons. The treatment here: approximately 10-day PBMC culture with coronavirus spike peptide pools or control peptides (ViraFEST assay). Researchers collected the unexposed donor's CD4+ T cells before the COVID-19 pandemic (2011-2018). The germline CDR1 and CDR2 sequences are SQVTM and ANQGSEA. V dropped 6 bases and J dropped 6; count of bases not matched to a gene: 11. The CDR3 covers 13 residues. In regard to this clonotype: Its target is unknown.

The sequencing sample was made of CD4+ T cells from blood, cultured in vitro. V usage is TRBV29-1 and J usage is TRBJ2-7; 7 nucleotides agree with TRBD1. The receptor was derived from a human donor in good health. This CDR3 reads CSVITTGKGEQYF. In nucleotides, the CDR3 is TGCAGCGTGATTACGACAGGGAAGGGCGAGCAGTACTTC.